What follows are 18 T cell receptor beta chains derived from one specimen sequenced in a study of blood T cell repertoires in COVID-19 (dated by TCRdb to the early 2020s). The protocol used for the library was the immunoSEQ multiplex PCR assay. The table comes from immuneACCESS by way of TCRdb, which keeps in-frame sequences with V and J called. Part of the clones is missing from these tables; in studies checked, under half for an unresolved V gene and the rest for unknown reasons. The sample data list 65,000 to 85,000 clones, and roughly 91% of these were observed just once. The ten largest clones add up to around 20% of the sample. The sequencing input was peripheral blood. Every receptor here comes from a human donor in a cohort sampled during active COVID-19.

This chain connects TRBV30 to TRBJ2-5; D not resolved. CDR1 is GTSNPN and CDR2 is SVGIG in the germline V gene (reference sequence). The CDR3 spans 12 residues. The V and J ends lost 5 bases and 1 base respectively, with 8 bases between them. This CDR3 is CAWDGAQETQYF. The DNA of the CDR3 is TGTGCCTGGGACGGAGCCCAAGAGACCCAGTACTTC.

The J gene is TRBJ2-2, the V gene TRBV25-1, with TRBD1 matching over 7 bases. CDR1 MGHDK and CDR2 SYGVNS come from the germline V gene. J lost 7 bases, V lost 4 bases, and 9 bases had no gene match. This CDR3 is 15 amino acids long. The chain's CDR3 is CASSVGTDLIGELFF. The CDR3 nucleotides are TGTGCCAGCAGTGTCGGGACAGACTTGATCGGGGAGCTGTTTTTT. The entire variable domain, with the rest obtained from reference TRBV25-1 and TRBJ2-2, is as follows: EADIYQTPRYLVIGTGKKITLECSQTMGHDKMYWYQQDPGMELHLIHYSYGVNSTEKGDLSSESTVSRIRTEHFPLTLESARPSHTSQYLCASSVGTDLIGELFFGEGSRLTVL.

This CDR3 is CASSPFAGVQENGYTF. The CDR3 nucleotides read TGTGCCAGCTCACCATTTGCAGGGGTTCAGGAGAATGGCTACACCTTC. This chain connects TRBV18 to TRBJ1-2, with D maybe TRBD1 (6 bases). Trimming left V 2 bases short and J 6 bases short, with 19 bases between. Per germline, CDR1 KGHSH and CDR2 LQKENI. The CDR3 length is 16 residues.

As for this clone: The junction differs from germline at one of its ends, possibly a read error. This sample includes further DNA sequences coding for the same CDR3. The CDR3 DNA reads as TGTGCTAGCAGCTATGACAGGGGCTCCTACGAGCAGTACTTC. This encodes CASSYDRGSYEQYF. This chain links TRBV5-4 with TRBJ2-7, with 8 bases fitting TRBD1. Germline V gene sequence: CDR1 SGHNT, CDR2 YYREEE (reference sequence). This CDR3 comprises 14 residues.

This chain uses TRBV2 with TRBJ2-2, with 9 bases lining up with TRBD1. Germline V gene data show CDR1 as SNHLY and CDR2 as FYNNEI. The CDR3 consists of 13 residues. Trimming cost V 5 bases and J 8 bases; bases outside gene matches: 3. CDR3 in DNA: TGTGCCAGCAGTCGACAGGGGGGTGGGGAGCTGTTTTTT. Protein: CASSRQGGGELFF.

This sequence joins TRBV14 and TRBJ2-1, with 7 bases matching TRBD1. The CDR3 is made up of 16 amino acids. V dropped 4 bases and J dropped 3; count of bases not matched to a gene: 9. Germline lookup yields CDR1 SGHDN and CDR2 FVKESK. As DNA, the CDR3 is TGTGCCAGCAGCCGAAGGGCCGGGACAGACTACAATGAGCAGTTCTTC. Its protein product is CASSRRAGTDYNEQFF.

This sequence joins TRBV28 and TRBJ1-2, with 7 bases that match TRBD1. The V gene's germline CDR1 is MDHEN and CDR2 SYDVKM. Trimming at V came to 5 bases and at J to 8 bases, leaving 5 bases not matched to a gene. The CDR3 totals 12 residues. CDR3 coding DNA: TGTGCCAGCAGTGTCAGGGGGGACGGCTACACCTTC. Its translation is CASSVRGDGYTF.

In its sample, this clone was seen a few times. The V call is TRBV19, the J call TRBJ1-5, with 8 bases identical to TRBD1. The CDR3 covers 15 residues. The V gene's germline CDR1 is LNHDA and CDR2 SQIVND (reference sequence). Trimming cost V 2 bases and J 7 bases; bases outside gene matches: 7. CDR3 protein: CASSITGQGGQPQHF. The CDR3 nucleotides read TGTGCCAGTAGTATAACCGGACAGGGAGGGCAGCCCCAGCATTTT.

The V call is TRBV6-1, the J call TRBJ1-2; 8 bases match TRBD1. The junction had 4 bases not matched to a gene; V was cut back by 3 bases and J by 4 bases. The germline V gene encodes CDR1 MNHNS and CDR2 SASEGT. The CDR3 contains 14 residues. CDR3 sequence (DNA): TGTGCCAGCAGTGATGGGACAGGTCTCTATGGCTACACCTTC. Its translation is CASSDGTGLYGYTF.

CDR3 protein: CASSYTGALGAGYTF. DNA of the CDR3: TGTGCCAGTAGTTATACAGGGGCCCTCGGCGCTGGCTACACCTTC. The rearrangement joins TRBV19 to TRBJ1-2; 7 positions agree with TRBD1. Germline values: CDR1 LNHDA, CDR2 SQIVND (reference sequence). V dropped 5 bases and J dropped 7; count of bases not matched to a gene: 13. The CDR3 spans 15 residues.

This rearrangement joins TRBV29-1 to TRBJ2-1; D remains unclear. Trimming removed 4 bases from V and 6 bases from J, with 4 bases in between. Germline V gene lookup returns CDR1 SQVTM and CDR2 ANQGSEA. This CDR3 spans 10 amino acids. The CDR3 is CSVGANEQFF. The CDR3 coding sequence is TGCAGCGTTGGGGCCAATGAGCAGTTCTTC.

V usage is TRBV6-5 and J usage is TRBJ2-3, with 7 bases lining up with TRBD1. V gave up 3 bases and J gave up 1 base; unmatched junction bases: 1. Germline CDR1 and CDR2: MNHEY and SVGAGI. This CDR3 spans 14 amino acids. DNA of the CDR3: TGTGCCAGCAGTTATCAGGGGGGCACAGATACGCAGTATTTT. It specifies CASSYQGGTDTQYF.

The chain has TRBV4-1 and TRBJ1-1; 7 positions agree with TRBD1. The CDR3 is made up of 16 amino acids. Germline trimming cut 1 base from V and 0 bases from J; bases unmatched to any gene: 5. The germline CDR1 and CDR2 sequences are MGHRA and YSYEKL. The CDR3 loop reads CASSQGGRGMNTEAFF. In DNA, the CDR3 is TGCGCCAGCAGCCAAGGTGGCAGGGGGATGAACACTGAAGCTTTCTTT.

The chain is built from TRBV30 and TRBJ1-5; tentative D call: TRBD1 (6 bases). The CDR3 is made up of 16 amino acids. CDR1 GTSNPN and CDR2 SVGIG come from the germline V gene (reference sequence). The ends were cut back, 0 bases at V and 4 bases at J, with 16 bases in the middle. In nucleotides, the CDR3 is TGTGCCTGGAGTGTTGTCCCGGGACAAGGGAATCAGCCCCAGCATTTT. Amino acid sequence: CAWSVVPGQGNQPQHF.

The chain has TRBV19 and TRBJ1-2, with D possibly matching TRBD1 (6 bases). Trimming left V 6 bases short and J 6 bases short, with 8 bases between. Germline CDR1 and CDR2: LNHDA and SQIVND (reference sequence). The CDR3 covers 11 residues. CDR3 protein: CASRRTDGYTF. CDR3 DNA sequence: TGTGCCAGTAGACGGACAGATGGCTACACCTTC.

The chain has TRBV19 and TRBJ2-4, with D perhaps matching TRBD2 (5 bases). V gave up 3 bases and J gave up 8 bases, with 11 bases separating them. Germline CDR1 is LNHDA and CDR2 is SQIVND (reference sequence). The CDR3 extends over 13 amino acids. The CDR3 reads CASSMRRTDIQYF. The CDR3 DNA reads TGTGCCAGTAGTATGCGGAGGACGGACATTCAGTACTTC. Full variable domain (outside the CDR3, taken from reference TRBV19 and TRBJ2-4): DGGITQSPKYLFRKEGQNVTLSCEQNLNHDAMYWYRQDPGQGLRLIYYSQIVNDFQKGDIAEGYSVSREKKESFPLTVTSAQKNPTAFYLCASSMRRTDIQYFGAGTRLSVL.

V and J are TRBV4-3 and TRBJ1-2, with D unclear. The CDR3 is made up of 12 amino acids. V was clipped by 0 bases and J by 8 bases, with 7 bases between them. CDR1 is LGHNA and CDR2 is YSLEER in the germline V gene. CDR3 bases: TGCGCCAGCAGCCAAGATGTGGGCGGCTACACCTTC. Translating it yields CASSQDVGGYTF.

The chain combines TRBV25-1 with TRBJ1-4; TRBD1 is a possible D gene (6 bases). The CDR3 is 14 amino acids. CDR1 MGHDK and CDR2 SYGVNS come from the germline V gene. Trimming removed 7 bases from V and 5 bases from J, with 14 bases in between. The CDR3 loop is CASTTGTPNEKLFF. The CDR3 DNA follows: TGTGCCAGCACCACCGGGACACCGAATGAAAAACTGTTTTTT.